The 32 T cell receptor beta chains listed next were all sequenced from one sample in a study of blood T cell repertoires in COVID-19 (dated by TCRdb to 2018 to 2021). Libraries came from the immunoSEQ multiplex PCR assay. TCRdb holds this immuneACCESS table with in-frame rearrangements only. Some clones are missing; in checked studies, unresolved V genes explain under half, and the rest has no known cause. For this sample the table gives about 300,000 clones, of which around 89% were detected only once. The ten largest clonotypes hold roughly 5.1% of the sample. The specimen sequenced was peripheral blood. These receptors were obtained from a man aged 35 to 55 with acute or convalescent COVID-19.

The gene calls are TRBV10-3 and TRBJ2-2; tentative D call: TRBD2 (5 bases). The CDR3 loop spans 14 amino acids. V lost 3 bases and J lost 7, with 12 bases in between. Germline CDR1 ENHRY, CDR2 SYGVKD. The CDR3 protein is CAISDLLEGGELFF. The DNA for the CDR3 is TGTGCCATCAGTGACCTCCTAGAGGGCGGGGAGCTGTTTTTT.

The chain uses TRBV19 and TRBJ1-2, with 9 positions matching TRBD1. J was trimmed by 4 bases and V by 4 bases; bases with no gene match: 7. Germline CDR1 and CDR2: LNHDA and SQIVND (reference sequence). The CDR3 is made up of 15 amino acids. The CDR3 DNA is TGTGCCAGTAGTACCATATCGACAGGGGGCTATGGCTACACCTTC. Its protein product is CASSTISTGGYGYTF.

V and J are TRBV6-4 and TRBJ2-3; 10 positions agree with TRBD1. Germline V gene data show CDR1 as MRHNA and CDR2 as SNTAGT. The ends lost 2 bases at V and 4 bases at J; junction bases unmatched: 6. This CDR3 is 16 amino acids long. DNA for the CDR3: TGTGCCAGCAGTGACACGGGGACAGGGGTGGCAGATACGCAGTATTTT. The encoded protein is CASSDTGTGVADTQYF.

V is TRBV19 and J is TRBJ2-6; D gene unclear. The CDR3 contains 15 residues. V was shortened by 1 base and J by 0 bases, with 4 bases between the two germline ends. Germline assignment: CDR1 LNHDA and CDR2 SQIVND (reference sequence). The DNA of the CDR3 is TGTGCCAGTAGTATAGCCCTCTCTGGGGCCAACGTCCTGACTTTC. This codes for CASSIALSGANVLTF.

The chain uses TRBV5-1 and TRBJ1-2; the match to TRBD1 covers 8 bases. The CDR3 spans 14 residues. Per the germline V gene, CDR1 is SGHRS and CDR2 is YFSETQ. V lost 0 bases to trimming and J lost 4 bases; unmatched junction nucleotides: 2. The CDR3 region is CASSLGDRSYGYTF. In nucleotides, the CDR3 is TGCGCCAGCAGCTTGGGGGACAGGAGCTATGGCTACACCTTC.

The chain joins TRBV5-8 to TRBJ1-2; D gene ambiguous. The CDR3 has 13 residues. Trimming pared 2 bases from V and 4 bases from J, leaving 9 bases between. Germline lookup yields CDR1 SGHTS and CDR2 YDEGEE. The CDR3, as DNA: TGTGCCAGCAGCTTTCCGGCGGGCTATGGCTACACCTTC. It encodes CASSFPAGYGYTF.

The chain recombines TRBV19 with TRBJ1-5; possibly TRBD1 for D (6 bases). V gave up 8 bases and J gave up 3 bases, with 14 bases separating them. CDR1 is LNHDA and CDR2 is SQIVND in the germline V gene (reference sequence). The CDR3 totals 14 residues. The CDR3 DNA reads TGTGCCAGTGCAAAAGCAGGGGACAATCAGCCCCAGCATTTT. This codes for CASAKAGDNQPQHF.

The rearrangement links TRBV2 to TRBJ2-7, with TRBD1 matching 7 bases. The CDR3 is made up of 15 amino acids. The V segment lost 4 bases and the J segment 2 bases; nucleotides outside the gene matches: 8. CDR1 and CDR2 (germline): SNHLY, FYNNEI. CDR3 region: CASSADRAPTYEQYF. The CDR3 DNA sequence: TGTGCCAGCAGTGCCGACAGGGCCCCTACCTACGAGCAGTACTTC. The full variable domain, its missing parts supplied by reference TRBV2 and TRBJ2-7, is EPEVTQTPSHQVTQMGQEVILRCVPISNHLYFYWYRQILGQKVEFLVSFYNNEISEKSEIFDDQFSVERPDGSNFTLKIRSTKLEDSAMYFCASSADRAPTYEQYFGPGTRLTVT.

This chain's CDR3 is CASSRRQDLYGYTF. CDR3 bases: TGTGCCAGCAGCCGTAGACAGGACCTTTATGGCTACACCTTC. V and J are TRBV7-8 and TRBJ1-2; a weak D match, TRBD1 (6 bases). With 5 bases removed from V and 5 bases from J, the gap between germline ends came to 15 bases. The CDR3 contains 14 residues. Germline CDR1 is SGHVS and CDR2 is FQNEAQ.

This clone was seen a single time. The gene calls are TRBV30 and TRBJ1-4; 10 bases align to TRBD1. V was clipped by 2 bases and J by 6 bases; unmatched bases: 3. CDR1 GTSNPN and CDR2 SVGIG come from the germline V gene (reference sequence). The CDR3 extends over 14 amino acids. DNA of the CDR3: TGTGCCTGGAGTCGGACAGGGGGAGATGAAAAACTGTTTTTT. It translates to CAWSRTGGDEKLFF.

This chain uses TRBV19 with TRBJ1-1, with TRBD1 as a possible D gene (6 bases). Trimming took 4 bases from V and 0 from J, leaving 9 bases between them. CDR1 LNHDA and CDR2 SQIVND come from the germline V gene (reference sequence). The CDR3 is 14 residues long. DNA of the CDR3: TGTGCCAGTAGTAACCGGGACATGAACACTGAAGCTTTCTTT. Translation gives CASSNRDMNTEAFF.

The genes are TRBV6-6 and TRBJ2-3; 8 bases match TRBD2. The CDR3 covers 14 residues. Per germline, CDR1 MNHNY and CDR2 SVGAGI (reference sequence). V was clipped by 6 bases and J by 4 bases; unmatched bases: 6. This chain's CDR3 is CASSPMTSADTQYF. The CDR3 region has the DNA TGTGCCAGCAGCCCGATGACTAGCGCAGATACGCAGTATTTT.

The chain uses TRBV19 and TRBJ1-5; D not certain. V shed 5 bases and J shed 7 bases, with 12 bases lying between them. Germline V lookup: CDR1 LNHDA, CDR2 SQIVND (reference sequence). The CDR3 length is 13 residues. CDR3 protein: CASSVPRRQPQHF. CDR3 sequence (DNA): TGTGCCAGTAGTGTCCCGCGGAGACAGCCCCAGCATTTT.

J is TRBJ1-2 and V is TRBV3-1 (or the pseudogene TRBV3-2); D is undetermined. V was shortened by 1 base and J by 2 bases, with 14 bases between the two germline ends. CDR1 is LGHDT and CDR2 is YNNKEL in the germline V gene (reference sequence). The CDR3 covers 16 residues. CDR3 in DNA: TGTGCCAGCAGCCAAGTACGGTCAGCGATAAACTATGGCTACACCTTC. Translation: CASSQVRSAINYGYTF.

This chain links TRBV19 with TRBJ1-3, with TRBD1 identical over 7 bases. CDR3 length equals 14 residues. The V gene's germline CDR1 is LNHDA and CDR2 SQIVND (reference sequence). V was clipped by 8 bases and J by 4 bases; unmatched bases: 8. In DNA form, the CDR3 reads TGTGCCAGTCATTCGAACAGGGGCGGAAACACCATATATTTT. Translating gives CASHSNRGGNTIYF.

The chain has TRBV6-4 and TRBJ2-2; D gene uncertain. V was shortened by 6 bases and J by 7 bases, with 12 bases between the two germline ends. The CDR3 is made up of 13 amino acids. CDR1 and CDR2 (germline): MRHNA, SNTAGT. CDR3 amino acids: CASSPTVSGELFF. Here the CDR3 DNA reads TGTGCCAGCAGCCCAACAGTTAGCGGGGAGCTGTTTTTT.

Only a few counts were recorded for this clone. V and J are TRBV5-1 and TRBJ2-2; 7 nucleotides agree with TRBD1. The V gene's germline CDR1 is SGHRS and CDR2 YFSETQ. The V gene end was trimmed by 5 bases and the J gene end by 4 bases; junction bases not matched to a gene: 14. The CDR3 is made up of 17 amino acids. The CDR3, as DNA: TGCGCCAGCAGGTCGACAGGGTCCCCACCGAGCACCGGGGAGCTGTTTTTT. This codes for CASRSTGSPPSTGELFF.

The J gene is TRBJ2-6, the V gene TRBV5-1, with D uncertain. Germline V gene lookup returns CDR1 SGHRS and CDR2 YFSETQ. The CDR3 is 14 residues long. The V end lost 7 bases, the J end lost 0 bases, and 8 bases lay between the germline ends. The CDR3 spells CASEIFSGANVLTF. The CDR3 DNA follows: TGCGCCAGCGAGATATTCTCTGGGGCCAACGTCCTGACTTTC.

V usage is TRBV7-2 and J usage is TRBJ1-6; 7 bases fit TRBD1. In germline, CDR1 is SGHTA, CDR2 FQGNSA. V trimming: 4 bases; J trimming: 5 bases; junction bases outside the gene matches: 8. This CDR3 spans 16 amino acids. The CDR3 is CASSSTGQDNNSPLHF. In nucleotides, the CDR3 is TGTGCCAGCAGCTCCACTGGACAGGATAATAATTCACCCCTCCACTTT. Filled out from reference TRBV7-2 and TRBJ1-6, the complete variable domain reads GAGVSQSPSNKVTEKGKDVELRCDPISGHTALYWYRQSLGQGLEFLIYFQGNSAPDKSGLPSDRFSAERTGGSVSTLTIQRTQQEDSAVYLCASSSTGQDNNSPLHFGNGTRLTVT.

CDR3 sequence: CASSPPRTSLSEQYF. CDR3 coding DNA: TGTGCCAGCAGCCCTCCTCGGACTAGCTTAAGCGAGCAGTACTTC. The V call is TRBV6-2 or TRBV6-3, the J call TRBJ2-7; 8 positions match TRBD2. Germline assignment: CDR1 MNHEY and CDR2 SVGEGT. V lost 6 bases to trimming and J lost 6 bases; unmatched junction nucleotides: 13. The CDR3 spans 15 residues.

The V gene is TRBV6-2 or TRBV6-3, the J gene TRBJ2-1; D uncertain. This CDR3 is built from 15 residues. Trimming took 6 bases from V and 0 from J, leaving 12 bases between them. Germline-derived CDR1 and CDR2 are MNHEY and SVGEGT. CDR3 nucleotide sequence: TGTGCCAGCAGCCGCAAACAAAGCTCCTACAATGAGCAGTTCTTC. This translates into CASSRKQSSYNEQFF.

The chain has TRBV20-1 and TRBJ2-3; 7 bases fit TRBD1. The germline gives CDR1 DFQATT, CDR2 SNEGSKA (reference sequence). The CDR3 is 16 residues long. J lost 6 bases, V lost 3 bases, and 15 bases had no gene match. CDR3 residues: CSASMAWTGAWDTQYF. The CDR3, as DNA: TGCAGTGCTAGTATGGCGTGGACAGGAGCCTGGGATACGCAGTATTTT.

The rearrangement links TRBV2 to TRBJ2-3, with D perhaps TRBD2 (6 bases). Germline CDR1 and CDR2: SNHLY and FYNNEI. Trimming shortened V by 10 bases and J by 0 bases, and 14 bases separated the two germline ends. The CDR3 has 14 residues. The CDR3 is CATSERVSTDTQYF. CDR3 bases: TGTGCCACTTCCGAGCGGGTGAGCACAGATACGCAGTATTTT.

A single count supports this clone. The V gene is TRBV9, the J gene TRBJ2-3; 7 bases map to TRBD1. J was trimmed by 3 bases and V by 4 bases; bases with no gene match: 2. Germline V gene data show CDR1 as SGDLS and CDR2 as YYNGEE. The CDR3 runs 13 residues. CDR3 nucleotides: TGTGCCAGCAGCAGGGGGCTGACAGATACGCAGTATTTT. Amino acids: CASSRGLTDTQYF.

The chain joins TRBV3-1 (or the pseudogene TRBV3-2) to TRBJ1-3; perhaps TRBD1 as D (5 bases). Looked up from germline, CDR1 is LGHDT and CDR2 is YNNKEL (reference sequence). With 6 bases removed from V and 0 bases from J, the gap between germline ends came to 9 bases. CDR3 length: 14 residues. The CDR3, as DNA: TGTGCCAGCAGAGCAACAGGCTCTGGAAACACCATATATTTT. Translation: CASRATGSGNTIYF.

The sample holds a few counts of this clone. The chain is built from TRBV19 and TRBJ1-1; D unclear. The V gene's germline CDR1 is LNHDA and CDR2 SQIVND (reference sequence). Trimming pared 7 bases from V and 0 bases from J, leaving 15 bases between. The CDR3 has 15 residues. CDR3 in amino acids: CASTLNGVMNTEAFF. The CDR3, as DNA: TGTGCCAGTACCCTAAACGGGGTCATGAACACTGAAGCTTTCTTT.

The V call is TRBV19, the J call TRBJ1-2, with D possibly matching TRBD1 (6 bases). The CDR3 extends over 19 amino acids. Looked up from germline, CDR1 is LNHDA and CDR2 is SQIVND (reference sequence). Trimming took 0 bases from V and 1 from J, leaving 21 bases between them. Here the CDR3 reads CASSIDRLGKQGDNYGYTF. Written as DNA, the CDR3 is TGTGCCAGTAGTATAGATCGTCTGGGGAAACAGGGAGATAACTATGGCTACACCTTC.

The rearrangement uses TRBV3-1 (or the pseudogene TRBV3-2) and TRBJ1-1; no clear D gene. V dropped 7 bases and J dropped 3 bases, with 18 bases sitting between them. CDR1 LGHDT and CDR2 YNNKEL come from the germline V gene (reference sequence). CDR3 length: 15 amino acids. DNA of the CDR3: TGTGCCAGCACTAATTCGGGTGCAAAGGACACTGAAGCTTTCTTT. Encoded protein: CASTNSGAKDTEAFF.

This rearrangement joins TRBV5-1 to TRBJ1-2; 7 bases fit TRBD1. The CDR3 contains 14 residues. V dropped 4 bases and J dropped 4; count of bases not matched to a gene: 7. Germline CDR1 SGHRS, CDR2 YFSETQ. The CDR3: CASSQGGAGYGYTF. The CDR3 DNA reads TGCGCCAGCAGCCAAGGGGGCGCGGGCTATGGCTACACCTTC.

The J gene is TRBJ1-2, the V gene TRBV3-1 (or the pseudogene TRBV3-2); D gene ambiguous. Per germline, CDR1 LGHDT and CDR2 YNNKEL (reference sequence). This CDR3 contains 12 residues. V gave up 3 bases and J gave up 2 bases, with 4 bases separating them. CDR3 region: CASSQANYGYTF. The CDR3 coding sequence is TGTGCCAGCAGCCAGGCAAACTATGGCTACACCTTC.

The chain links TRBV10-3 to TRBJ2-3, with TRBD1 as a possible D gene (6 bases). Germline assignment: CDR1 ENHRY and CDR2 SYGVKD. The length of the CDR3 is 14 residues. The V gene lost 6 bases and the J gene lost 6 bases, with 16 bases spanning the gap. CDR3 in amino acids: CAISQGGSRDTQYF. The CDR3 DNA reads TGTGCCATCAGCCAAGGGGGTAGTAGGGATACGCAGTATTTT.

This clone was recorded once. This rearrangement joins TRBV2 to TRBJ2-7; the D gene is possibly TRBD1 (6 bases). Germline V gene lookup returns CDR1 SNHLY and CDR2 FYNNEI. The CDR3 extends over 14 amino acids. The V end was cut by 4 bases, the J end by 4 bases, with 14 bases between. The CDR3 DNA is TGTGCCAGCAGTGCTGGGCAGGGGCGGTACGAGCAGTACTTC. It yields the protein CASSAGQGRYEQYF.